The rows below give T cell receptor beta chains drawn from one sample of a study of siplizumab effects on memory and regulatory T cells. The protocol was immunoSEQ multiplex PCR, while the TCRdb copy is restricted to in-frame clones and leaves out a portion. This sample carries over 60,000 clones, about 90% of them seen once, and the ten largest clones take roughly 28%. Sequenced input: CD8+ T cells sorted from blood. The receptor set was obtained from a human donor in good health. CDR3s include the opening cysteine and the closing phenylalanine or tryptophan. The D gene is left open where the match is weak. The size field is filled for only some rows; it gives once, few, many or a size class.

D gene	V gene	clone size	J gene	CDR3 protein	CDR3 DNA
TRBD1	TRBV6-5	.	TRBJ2-1	CASSPPRQGAYEQFF	TGTGCCAGCAGCCCACCCAGACAGGGGGCGTATGAGCAGTTCTTC
.	TRBV6-5	few	TRBJ1-1	CASSYAGPSTEAFF	TGTGCCAGCAGTTACGCTGGCCCCTCTACTGAAGCTTTCTTT
.	TRBV4-1	once	TRBJ2-2	CASRGHTGELFF	TGCGCCAGCCGGGGACACACCGGGGAGCTGTTTTTT
TRBD1	TRBV5-6	.	TRBJ1-2	CASSFGTGAHGYTF	TGTGCCAGCAGCTTTGGGACAGGGGCGCATGGCTACACCTTC
.	TRBV11-3	.	TRBJ2-1	CASSLDGSIEQFF	TGTGCCAGCAGCTTAGATGGAAGTATTGAGCAGTTCTTC
.	TRBV5-4	.	TRBJ2-7	CASSLEVGNYEQYF	TGTGCCAGCAGCTTGGAAGTGGGTAACTACGAGCAGTACTTC
.	TRBV2	.	TRBJ2-2	CASSDFSTGELFF	TGTGCCAGCAGTGATTTCAGCACCGGGGAGCTGTTTTTT
.	TRBV7-6	.	TRBJ2-3	CASSPVRDSTDTQYF	TGTGCCAGCAGTCCCGTGAGGGACAGCACAGATACGCAGTATTTT
.	TRBV4-2	.	TRBJ2-1	CASSQRYGDNEQFF	TGTGCCAGCAGCCAACGCTATGGTGACAATGAGCAGTTCTTC
.	TRBV7-2	once	TRBJ1-3	CASSQWGAGNTIYF	TGTGCCAGCAGCCAGTGGGGGGCGGGAAACACCATATATTTT
.	TRBV6-1	.	TRBJ2-7	CASSESVGGAYEQYF	TGTGCCAGCAGTGAATCAGTGGGCGGAGCCTACGAGCAGTACTTC
.	TRBV7-6	.	TRBJ1-6	CASSLGPINSPLHF	TGTGCCAGCAGCTTAGGTCCGATAAATTCACCCCTCCACTTT
.	TRBV5-6	.	TRBJ2-5	CASSQTETQYF	TGTGCCAGCAGCCAAACAGAGACCCAGTACTTC
TRBD1	TRBV7-9	.	TRBJ2-7	CASSPTGYTGEQYF	TGTGCCAGCAGCCCGACAGGGTATACGGGCGAGCAGTACTTC
.	TRBV5-1	.	TRBJ2-7	CASSLGGDYEQYF	TGCGCCAGCAGCTTGGGGGGAGACTACGAGCAGTACTTC
.	TRBV7-9	.	TRBJ2-1	CASSPPEQFF	TGTGCCAGCAGCCCTCCGGAGCAGTTCTTC
.	TRBV2	.	TRBJ2-7	CASSLERARVYEQYF	TGTGCCAGCAGCCTGGAGAGGGCTAGGGTCTACGAGCAGTACTTC
TRBD1	TRBV14	.	TRBJ1-1	CASSQGNRGMNTEAFF	TGTGCCAGCAGCCAAGGAAACAGGGGCATGAACACTGAAGCTTTCTTT
TRBD2	TRBV27	.	TRBJ2-7	CASALAGDSYEQYF	TGTGCCAGCGCACTAGCGGGAGACTCCTACGAGCAGTACTTC
TRBD1	TRBV11-2	.	TRBJ1-4	CASSLDKADRVEEKLFF	TGTGCCAGCAGCTTAGATAAGGCGGACAGGGTAGAAGAAAAACTGTTTTTT
.	TRBV7-9	.	TRBJ2-1	CASSLTVGSDYNEQFF	TGTGCCAGCAGCTTAACGGTCGGTAGCGACTACAATGAGCAGTTCTTC
.	TRBV7-7	.	TRBJ2-7	CASSSGRTGADYEQYF	TGTGCCAGCAGCAGCGGCCGGACGGGGGCGGACTACGAGCAGTACTTC
TRBD2	TRBV7-9	once	TRBJ2-3	CASSVTVSGRGPVDTQYF	TGTGCCAGCAGCGTTACCGTTAGCGGGAGGGGCCCGGTAGATACGCAGTATTTT
.	TRBV7-8	.	TRBJ2-6	CASSSTNSGANVLTF	TGTGCCAGCAGCTCAACAAACTCTGGGGCCAACGTCCTGACTTTC
.	TRBV4-1	.	TRBJ1-5	CASSQDWAQPQHF	TGCGCCAGCAGCCAAGATTGGGCCCAGCCCCAGCATTTT
.	TRBV7-8	.	TRBJ2-7	CASSSDEDFPLGEQYF	TGTGCCAGCAGCTCGGATGAGGACTTTCCCCTGGGCGAGCAGTACTTC
TRBD1	TRBV5-5	.	TRBJ2-4	CASSHPGQGLAKNIQYF	TGTGCCAGCAGCCACCCGGGACAGGGTTTAGCCAAAAACATTCAGTACTTC